This TCR beta chain was observed in a study of cytomegalovirus exposure and HLA in healthy donors. Primers included in the PCR were 60 Vbeta and 13 Jbeta primers. Only in-frame clones appear in the TCRdb table, and some are missing; sequencing was by immunoSEQ multiplex PCR. The data hold 80,000 to 100,000 clones, with about four fifths observed a single time. With 5 bases removed from V and 2 bases from J, the gap between germline ends came to 13 bases. The CDR3 has 15 residues. Germline V gene lookup returns CDR1 SGHAT and CDR2 FQNNGV. The sample consisted of PBMCs. This clonotype originated in a man younger than 35 in good health and CMV-seropositive. V gene TRBV11-2 combines with J gene TRBJ1-3; D is ambiguous. The CDR3 DNA reads as TGTGCCAGCAGCCCGATGAGAGGGCCTGGAAACACCATATATTTT. It encodes CASSPMRGPGNTIYF.